This T cell receptor beta chain derives from a study of T cell repertoires in cytomegalovirus infection. Study details: Public TCR beta signatures marked donors with CMV infection and the matching HLA.

For this clonotype: Its antigen is not known.

TCRdb processed the reads anew with MiXCR; each CDR3 protein has one entry. The sample has about 890,000 distinct CDR3 sequences; roughly 31% are singletons. Germline-derived CDR1 and CDR2 are LNHDA and SQIVND (reference sequence). This CDR3 is built from 14 residues. The sequences come from cultured CD8+ T cells from PBMCs, collected from culture after CMV antigen stimulation. This clonotype was obtained from a human donor in good health (CMV status not recorded). Some clones in this sample may be carry-over from other donors' samples. The V call is TRBV19, the J call TRBJ2-1; tentatively, D is TRBD1 (6 bases). The CDR3 sequence: CVTPSRDTYNEQFF. The CDR3 coding sequence is TGTGTCACGCCCAGCAGGGACACTTACAATGAGCAGTTCTTC.